The 17 T cell receptor beta chains given below trace back to one sample, sequenced in a study of T cells in localized non-small cell lung cancer. Assay: immunoSEQ multiplex PCR; the TCRdb copy retains only in-frame clones and omits some. The data contain approximately 43,000 clones, 86% of them singletons. The sample consisted of peripheral blood, taken before any cancer treatment. All receptors come from a woman between 18 and 50 years old with stage III lung adenocarcinoma.

CDR3 nucleotide sequence: TGTGCCAGCAGCCCGGGACTAGCGGGGGGTAGACGGGAGCAGTTCTTC. Translated: CASSPGLAGGRREQFF. V is TRBV4-2 and J is TRBJ2-1; 15 nucleotides agree with TRBD2. The germline CDR1 and CDR2 sequences are LGHNA and YNFKEQ. This CDR3 region has 16 residues. With 4 bases clipped from V and 10 bases from J, the junction kept 8 bases outside the gene matches.

The rearrangement links TRBV10-3 to TRBJ1-5, with no clear D. This CDR3 spans 16 amino acids. CDR1 and CDR2 from the germline V gene are ENHRY and SYGVKD. Trimming stripped 2 bases from V and 6 bases from J, with 17 bases between. The DNA of the CDR3 is TGTGCCATCAGTGAGGACAAAATCATAAACAGTCAGCCCCAGCATTTT. It translates to CAISEDKIINSQPQHF.

The chain recombines TRBV7-9 with TRBJ1-4; 10 nucleotides agree with TRBD1. CDR3 length: 15 residues. CDR1 SEHNR and CDR2 FQNEAQ come from the germline V gene (reference sequence). V was clipped by 5 bases and J by 6 bases; unmatched bases: 6. The CDR3 sequence is CASSGTGDAYEKLFF. CDR3 DNA: TGTGCCAGCAGCGGGACAGGGGATGCCTATGAAAAACTGTTTTTT.

This chain uses TRBV27 with TRBJ1-2; tentatively, D is TRBD1 (6 bases). CDR1 and CDR2 (germline): MNHEY, SMNVEV (reference sequence). V lost 5 bases and J 7 bases, leaving 17 bases between the germline ends. The CDR3 has 14 amino acids. Here the CDR3 reads CASSKGVWGLGYTF. Here the CDR3 DNA reads TGTGCCAGCAGTAAAGGGGTGTGGGGGCTTGGCTACACCTTC.

The J gene is TRBJ1-2, the V gene TRBV6-1; D is undetermined. This CDR3 comprises 13 residues. The germline V and J ends were trimmed by 1 base and 8 bases, with 11 bases remaining between them. Germline-derived CDR1 and CDR2 are MNHNS and SASEGT. CDR3 sequence: CASSEVPLGGYTF. In DNA, the CDR3 is TGTGCCAGCAGTGAAGTACCCTTGGGAGGCTACACCTTC.

The rearrangement links TRBV29-1 to TRBJ2-3; 10 nucleotides match TRBD1. CDR3 size: 15 residues. The V and J ends lost 1 base and 0 bases, in that order; junction bases with no gene match: 1. Germline loops: CDR1 SQVTM, CDR2 ANQGSEA. The CDR3 protein is CSVEGTGGSTDTQYF. The CDR3 bases are TGCAGCGTTGAAGGGACAGGGGGGAGCACAGATACGCAGTATTTT.

The gene calls are TRBV6-1 and TRBJ2-2; D gene uncertain. This CDR3 contains 15 residues. Germline V gene lookup returns CDR1 MNHNS and CDR2 SASEGT. Trimming left V 1 base short and J 3 bases short, with 9 bases between. The CDR3 nucleotides read TGTGCCAGCAGTGAAGGGGTAGTATACACCGGGGAGCTGTTTTTT. This sequence encodes CASSEGVVYTGELFF.

The CDR3 region is CAWSSFRGGQFF. The DNA for the CDR3 is TGTGCCTGGAGTTCTTTTCGCGGTGGGCAGTTCTTC. The chain has TRBV30 and TRBJ2-1; D is unclear. V dropped 2 bases and J dropped 12 bases, with 14 bases sitting between them. Germline V gene data show CDR1 as GTSNPN and CDR2 as SVGIG (reference sequence). The CDR3 length is 12 residues.

In DNA form, the CDR3 reads TGCGCCAGCAGCCAAGGTGGAGGGGGACCCTACGAGCAGTACTTC. It is translated as CASSQGGGGPYEQYF. The chain employs TRBV4-1 and TRBJ2-7, with D possibly being TRBD1 or TRBD2 (6 bases each). The ends were cut back, 1 base at V and 2 bases at J, with 12 bases in the middle. Germline V lookup: CDR1 MGHRA, CDR2 YSYEKL. The CDR3 loop spans 15 amino acids.

The V gene is TRBV19, the J gene TRBJ2-3, with 12 bases fitting TRBD2. This CDR3 is built from 13 residues. Per the germline V gene, CDR1 is LNHDA and CDR2 is SQIVND (reference sequence). Losses at the gene ends were 7 bases for V and 7 bases for J; bases not matched to a gene: 3. The CDR3 DNA reads TGTGCCAGTACACTAGCGGGGGGAAATACGCAGTATTTT. It translates to CASTLAGGNTQYF.

The rearrangement uses TRBV9 and TRBJ2-1, with a weak D call TRBD2 (6 bases). V lost 0 bases, J lost 3 bases, and 7 bases lay in between. The V gene's germline CDR1 is SGDLS and CDR2 YYNGEE. The CDR3 runs to 14 residues. CDR3 coding DNA: TGTGCCAGCAGCGTAGGCGGGGACTACAATGAGCAGTTCTTC. This translates into CASSVGGDYNEQFF.

In DNA, the CDR3 is TGTGCCAGCAGTAGGGGGGCAACAGCTAACTATGGCTACACCTTC. This codes for CASSRGATANYGYTF. The rearrangement links TRBV6-1 to TRBJ1-2; a possible D gene is TRBD1 (6 bases). The CDR3 loop spans 15 amino acids. Deletions cut 5 bases from V and 0 bases from J, with 13 bases between. Germline CDR1 and CDR2: MNHNS and SASEGT.

The rearrangement uses TRBV5-1 and TRBJ1-1; a possible D gene is TRBD1 (6 bases). Germline CDR1 and CDR2: SGHRS and YFSETQ. The CDR3 is 13 amino acids. V lost 3 bases, J lost 6 bases, and 12 bases lay in between. CDR3 loop: CASSSVPGAEAFF. CDR3 nucleotide sequence: TGCGCCAGCAGCTCCGTTCCAGGGGCTGAAGCTTTCTTT.

The chain couples TRBV2 to TRBJ1-1; D is unclear. CDR1 SNHLY and CDR2 FYNNEI come from the germline V gene. The CDR3 spans 14 residues. V was pared by 4 bases and J by 3 bases, with 12 bases between. Here the CDR3 reads CASSVIRSDTEAFF. The CDR3 DNA sequence: TGTGCCAGCAGTGTTATTAGGTCGGACACTGAAGCTTTCTTT.

The chain uses TRBV5-5 and TRBJ2-1, with 10 bases fitting TRBD2. The J segment lost 1 base and the V segment lost 3 bases, leaving 7 bases of the junction unmatched. Germline V gene data show CDR1 as SGHKS and CDR2 as YYEKEE (reference sequence). The CDR3 length is 17 residues. The CDR3 region has the DNA TGTGCCAGCAGCTCTTCAAGCGGGAGGGTATCCTACAATGAGCAGTTCTTC. Translation gives CASSSSSGRVSYNEQFF.

The chain uses TRBV19 and TRBJ1-2, with D perhaps TRBD1 (5 bases). From germline, CDR1 is LNHDA and CDR2 SQIVND (reference sequence). This CDR3 has 14 amino acids. V was shortened by 2 bases and J by 7 bases, with 14 bases between the two germline ends. DNA of the CDR3: TGTGCCAGTAGTATACAGACAGCCGGGGGTGGCTACACCTTC. The encoded protein is CASSIQTAGGGYTF.

The chain links TRBV6-5 to TRBJ2-5; D call uncertain. V was pared by 6 bases and J by 4 bases, with 12 bases between. CDR1 MNHEY and CDR2 SVGAGI come from the germline V gene. The CDR3 loop spans 13 amino acids. The CDR3 protein is CASRQANPETQYF. In nucleotides, the CDR3 is TGTGCCAGCAGACAAGCGAATCCAGAGACCCAGTACTTC.